A selection of T cell receptor beta chains follows, all from one sample in a study of CD8+CD57+ T cells in acquired aplastic anemia. TCRdb re-derived calls from the reads in MiXCR, one entry per CDR3 protein. The sample carries 250,000 to 300,000 distinct CDR3 sequences, approximately 55% recorded once. Sample: sorted CD4+, CD8+, or CD8+CD57+ T cells (not recorded which) from PBMCs. The receptor source for this set is a human donor with severe aplastic anemia or a healthy control (not recorded which). CDR3s include the opening cysteine and the closing phenylalanine or tryptophan. A D gene is named only where the DNA matches it firmly. Rows give clone size only sometimes, using once, few, many, or a class for an expanded clone.

>TRBJ2-3|TRBV10-3|TRBD1|NA
TGTGCCACCAAGGGGGCTTCCCCAACAGATACGCAGTATTTT
CATKGASPTDTQYF
>TRBJ1-1|TRBV7-2|NA|many
TGTGCCACCAGCGGGCAGCCGAACACTGAAGCTTTCTTT
CATSGQPNTEAFF
>TRBJ2-5|TRBV24-1|NA|NA
TGTGCCCCCAGGGGCAGGGGAGCTAAAGAGACCCAGTACTTC
CAPRGRGAKETQYF
>TRBJ2-7|TRBV7-2|NA|NA
TGTGCCAGCAACCATCCCGGGGTCTCCTACGAGCAGTACTTC
CASNHPGVSYEQYF
>TRBJ1-5|TRBV25-1|NA|NA
TGTGCCAGCAGTGCCGGACTAGCGGGAGGGGCAGATACGCAGCATTTT
CASSAGLAGGADTQHF
>TRBJ2-3|TRBV24-1|NA|NA
TGTGCCACCGGTGACTTGTGGACAGATACGCAGTATTTT
CATGDLWTDTQYF
>TRBJ1-2|TRBV6-4|NA|many
TGTGCCAGCAGTCCAGGACAGACTAACTATGGCTACACCTTC
CASSPGQTNYGYTF
>TRBJ2-5|TRBV20-1|TRBD1|NA
TGCAGTGCTAGAGATCTGGGACAGGACCAAGAGACCCAGTACTTC
CSARDLGQDQETQYF
>TRBJ2-7|TRBV20-1|TRBD2|NA
TGCAGTGCTAGAGGGCTAGCGGGGGCCACCGACTACGAGCAGTACTTC
CSARGLAGATDYEQYF
>TRBJ1-6|TRBV10-3|NA|many
TGTGCCATCAGTGAGTCCAGTGGGAATTCACCCCTCCACTTT
CAISESSGNSPLHF
>TRBJ1-5|TRBV20-1|NA|many
TGCAGTGCATCCCCGAGGGCAGTAAATCAGCCCCAGCATTTT
CSASPRAVNQPQHF
>TRBJ1-2|TRBV20-1|NA|NA
TGCAGTGCTCCACCTAGGTGGGGTGAAGACTATGGCTACACCTTC
CSAPPRWGEDYGYTF
>TRBJ1-5|TRBV2|NA|once
TGTGCCAGCAAGGGCGGGTGGAGCAATCAGCCCCAGCATTTT
CASKGGWSNQPQHF
>TRBJ2-5|TRBV20-1|TRBD1|NA
TGCAGTGCTCAAATCGGACAGGGATATTTGAAGACCCAGTACTTC
CSAQIGQGYLKTQYF
>TRBJ1-2|TRBV27|NA|NA
TGTGCCAGCAGTTTTGACCTTTTC
CASSFDLF
>TRBJ2-7|TRBV24-1|TRBD1|few
TGTGCCACCAGTGTGGGACAGACCTACGAGCAGTACTTC
CATSVGQTYEQYF
>TRBJ2-7|TRBV5-8|NA|NA
TGTGCCAGCTTACGGAGGGGTGCTGATTACGAGCAGTACTTC
CASLRRGADYEQYF
>TRBJ1-5|TRBV19|TRBD1|NA
TGTGCCAGTAGTATGGTCCAGGGGGAACCGAATCAGCCCCAGCATTTT
CASSMVQGEPNQPQHF
>TRBJ2-7|TRBV11-2|NA|many
TGTGCCAGCAGCCCATCCACTAGCCGAGGCAAGGAGCAGTACTTC
CASSPSTSRGKEQYF
>TRBJ2-3|TRBV19|NA|NA
TGTGCCAGTAGTATAGGGGTAACTACCTACACAGATACGCAGTATTTT
CASSIGVTTYTDTQYF
>TRBJ2-7|TRBV29-1|TRBD1|many
TGCAGCGGAAGACAGGGATACGAGCAGTACTTC
CSGRQGYEQYF
>TRBJ1-1|TRBV6-5|NA|many
TGTGCCAGCAGCAGAGGACCGAACACTGAAGCTTTCTTT
CASSRGPNTEAFF
>TRBJ1-5|TRBV20-1|TRBD1|NA
TGCAGTGCTAGAGCAGGGGGCTCCAATCAGCCCCAGCATTTT
CSARAGGSNQPQHF
>TRBJ1-2|TRBV6-5|NA|NA
TGTGCCAGCAGTTACGTCGGGGCCAGGGCAGAGGGCTACACCTTC
CASSYVGARAEGYTF
>TRBJ2-3|TRBV7-6|TRBD1|many
TGTGCCAGCAGCGCAACGGGACAGCCCACAGATACGCAGTATTTT
CASSATGQPTDTQYF
>TRBJ1-2|TRBV12-3/TRBV12-4|NA|many
TGTGCCAGCAGGCCGACAGTTTCCTACGGCTACACCTTC
CASRPTVSYGYTF
>TRBJ2-7|TRBV5-1|TRBD2|NA
TGCGCCAGCAGCTTGGCAGCGGGAGATCGGGGCGAGCAGTACTTC
CASSLAAGDRGEQYF
>TRBJ1-2|TRBV12-3/TRBV12-4|NA|many
TGTGCCAGCAGTCCCACGAGATGGACAGACAGCTATGGCTACACCTTC
CASSPTRWTDSYGYTF
>TRBJ2-7|TRBV19|TRBD2|NA
TGTGCCAGTAGTACTTACCTAGCGGGAGGACCCGAGCAGTACTTC
CASSTYLAGGPEQYF
>TRBJ2-5|TRBV19|NA|many
TGTGCCAGTAGTATGGAGGGACAAGAGACCCAGTACTTC
CASSMEGQETQYF
>TRBJ2-6|TRBV20-1|NA|NA
TGCAGTGCTAGTGCAGGCGCATCCCGCGCTCCTGGGGCCAACGTCCTGACTTTC
CSASAGASRAPGANVLTF
>TRBJ1-1|TRBV4-3|NA|many
TGCGCCAGCAGCCCCAGAAGGGCGGACAGTATGAACACTGAAGCTTTCTTT
CASSPRRADSMNTEAFF
>TRBJ1-5|TRBV7-8|TRBD1|many
TGTGCCAGCATCCGGGACAGGGATGGTGATCAGCCCCAGCATTTT
CASIRDRDGDQPQHF
>TRBJ2-3|TRBV10-1|NA|NA
TGCGCCAGCAGGGCGGGTACAGATACGCAGTATTTT
CASRAGTDTQYF
>TRBJ1-6|TRBV7-9|NA|NA
TGTGCCAGCGCGGGGTCTAATTCACCCCTCCACTTT
CASAGSNSPLHF
>TRBJ2-7|TRBV5-1|NA|few
TGCGCCAGCAGCTTGGGTGATTTCGAGCAGTACTTC
CASSLGDFEQYF
>TRBJ1-2|TRBV10-3|TRBD1|NA
TGTGCCATCAGTGCAGCGCGGGACAGGCGAGGCTACACCTTC
CAISAARDRRGYTF
>TRBJ2-7|TRBV20-1|NA|NA
TGCAGTGCTGAGGCTGAGGGGGTGGCCTACGAGCAGTACTTC
CSAEAEGVAYEQYF
>TRBJ1-2|TRBV7-4|NA|NA
TGTGCCAGCGGCTTAGGGGCGGGCTATGGCTACACCTTC
CASGLGAGYGYTF
>TRBJ2-7|TRBV19|TRBD1|NA
TGTGCCAGTAGTGCCCGCCGGGACAGCTCCTACGAGCAGTACTTC
CASSARRDSSYEQYF
>TRBJ1-5|TRBV19|NA|NA
TGTGCCACTACCCGTGTGGGAGTCGCGGATCAGCCCCAGCATTTT
CATTRVGVADQPQHF
>TRBJ1-3|TRBV7-3|NA|NA
TGTGCCAGCAACTCGGGGGGCTCAGGGAACACCATATATTTT
CASNSGGSGNTIYF